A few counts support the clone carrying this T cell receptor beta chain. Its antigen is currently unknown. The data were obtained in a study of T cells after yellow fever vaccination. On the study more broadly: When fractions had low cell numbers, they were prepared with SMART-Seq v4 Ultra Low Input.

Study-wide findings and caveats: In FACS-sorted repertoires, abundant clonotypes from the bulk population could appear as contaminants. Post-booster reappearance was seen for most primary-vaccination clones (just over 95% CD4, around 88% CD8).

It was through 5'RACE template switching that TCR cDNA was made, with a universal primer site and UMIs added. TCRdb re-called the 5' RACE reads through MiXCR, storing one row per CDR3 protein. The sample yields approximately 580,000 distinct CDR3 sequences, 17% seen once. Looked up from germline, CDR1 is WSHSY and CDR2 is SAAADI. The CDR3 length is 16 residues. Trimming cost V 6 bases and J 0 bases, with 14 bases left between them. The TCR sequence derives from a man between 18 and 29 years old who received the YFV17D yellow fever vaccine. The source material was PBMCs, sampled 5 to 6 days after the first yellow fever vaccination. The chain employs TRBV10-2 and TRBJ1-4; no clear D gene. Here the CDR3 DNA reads TGCGCCAGCAGCCGGGCCACCGCTGCAACTAATGAAAAACTGTTTTTT. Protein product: CASSRATAATNEKLFF.